This is a list of T cell receptor beta chains from one sample in a study of blood T cell repertoires in COVID-19. Some clones are missing from TCRdb's copy, which holds only in-frame ones; the method was immunoSEQ multiplex PCR. The table lists approximately 180,000 clones, 60% to 80% of them singletons. Sequenced: peripheral blood. Receptors originate from a woman aged 70 to 79 with acute or convalescent COVID-19. CDR3s include the opening cysteine and the closing phenylalanine or tryptophan. The listing skips clone size in some rows; elsewhere it reads once, few, many or a size class.

v_gene	j_gene	abundance	CDR3aa
TRBV3-1/TRBV3-2	TRBJ2-1	.	CASSMTSGYNEQFF
TRBV11-3	TRBJ1-2	.	CASSLDWSINSGALGYGYTF
TRBV10-3	TRBJ2-4	.	CAIRDTENIQYF
TRBV3-1/TRBV3-2	TRBJ2-3	.	CASSGGTSGRSDTQYF
TRBV15	TRBJ2-5	.	CATSTSQETQYF
TRBV5-1	TRBJ1-1	few	CASSLETGNAEAFF
TRBV11-2	TRBJ2-4	.	CASSSRTGSVAKNIQYF
TRBV29-1	TRBJ2-1	.	CSVGRDRVLDEQFF
TRBV6-5	TRBJ2-2	once	CASSSSTGELFF
TRBV30	TRBJ2-7	.	CAWTNPGLAGREQYF
TRBV11-2	TRBJ2-3	.	CASSSVTDTQYF
TRBV5-4	TRBJ2-7	.	CASTETGTYEQYF
TRBV10-3	TRBJ2-2	.	CAISESTGTGELFF
TRBV11-2	TRBJ1-6	.	CASSLSAGYNSPLHF
TRBV5-1	TRBJ1-6	many	CASRLGQASSYNSPLHF
TRBV6-5	TRBJ2-7	.	CASLLPRGRHYEQYF